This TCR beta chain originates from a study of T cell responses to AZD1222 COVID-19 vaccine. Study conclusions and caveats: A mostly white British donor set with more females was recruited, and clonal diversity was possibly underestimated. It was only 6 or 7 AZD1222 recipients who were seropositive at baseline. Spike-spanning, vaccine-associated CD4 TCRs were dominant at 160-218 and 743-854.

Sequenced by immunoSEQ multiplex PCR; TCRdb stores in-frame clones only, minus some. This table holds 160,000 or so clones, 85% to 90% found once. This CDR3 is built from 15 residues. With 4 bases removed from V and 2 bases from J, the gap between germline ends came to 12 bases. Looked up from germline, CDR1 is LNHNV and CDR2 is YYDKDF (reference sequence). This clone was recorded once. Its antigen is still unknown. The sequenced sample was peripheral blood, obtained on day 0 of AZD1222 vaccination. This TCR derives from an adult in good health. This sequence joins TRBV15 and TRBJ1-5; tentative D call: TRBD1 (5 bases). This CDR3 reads CATSKGWDGNQPQHF. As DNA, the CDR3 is TGTGCCACCAGCAAAGGTTGGGACGGCAATCAGCCCCAGCATTTT.